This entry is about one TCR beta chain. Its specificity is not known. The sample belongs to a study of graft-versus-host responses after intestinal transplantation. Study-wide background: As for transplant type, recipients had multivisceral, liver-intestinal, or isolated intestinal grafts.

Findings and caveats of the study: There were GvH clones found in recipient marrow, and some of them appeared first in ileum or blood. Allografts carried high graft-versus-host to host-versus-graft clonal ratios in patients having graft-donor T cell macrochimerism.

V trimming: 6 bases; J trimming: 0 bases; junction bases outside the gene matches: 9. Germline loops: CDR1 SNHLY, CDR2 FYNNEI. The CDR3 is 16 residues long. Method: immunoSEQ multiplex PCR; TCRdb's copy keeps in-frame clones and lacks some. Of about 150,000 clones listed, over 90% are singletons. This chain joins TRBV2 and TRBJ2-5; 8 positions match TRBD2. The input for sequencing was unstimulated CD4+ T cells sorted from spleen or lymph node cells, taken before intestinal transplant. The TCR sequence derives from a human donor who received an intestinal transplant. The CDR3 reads CASRRRTSGYQETQYF. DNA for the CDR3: TGTGCCAGCAGGAGGCGTACTAGCGGATACCAAGAGACCCAGTACTTC.